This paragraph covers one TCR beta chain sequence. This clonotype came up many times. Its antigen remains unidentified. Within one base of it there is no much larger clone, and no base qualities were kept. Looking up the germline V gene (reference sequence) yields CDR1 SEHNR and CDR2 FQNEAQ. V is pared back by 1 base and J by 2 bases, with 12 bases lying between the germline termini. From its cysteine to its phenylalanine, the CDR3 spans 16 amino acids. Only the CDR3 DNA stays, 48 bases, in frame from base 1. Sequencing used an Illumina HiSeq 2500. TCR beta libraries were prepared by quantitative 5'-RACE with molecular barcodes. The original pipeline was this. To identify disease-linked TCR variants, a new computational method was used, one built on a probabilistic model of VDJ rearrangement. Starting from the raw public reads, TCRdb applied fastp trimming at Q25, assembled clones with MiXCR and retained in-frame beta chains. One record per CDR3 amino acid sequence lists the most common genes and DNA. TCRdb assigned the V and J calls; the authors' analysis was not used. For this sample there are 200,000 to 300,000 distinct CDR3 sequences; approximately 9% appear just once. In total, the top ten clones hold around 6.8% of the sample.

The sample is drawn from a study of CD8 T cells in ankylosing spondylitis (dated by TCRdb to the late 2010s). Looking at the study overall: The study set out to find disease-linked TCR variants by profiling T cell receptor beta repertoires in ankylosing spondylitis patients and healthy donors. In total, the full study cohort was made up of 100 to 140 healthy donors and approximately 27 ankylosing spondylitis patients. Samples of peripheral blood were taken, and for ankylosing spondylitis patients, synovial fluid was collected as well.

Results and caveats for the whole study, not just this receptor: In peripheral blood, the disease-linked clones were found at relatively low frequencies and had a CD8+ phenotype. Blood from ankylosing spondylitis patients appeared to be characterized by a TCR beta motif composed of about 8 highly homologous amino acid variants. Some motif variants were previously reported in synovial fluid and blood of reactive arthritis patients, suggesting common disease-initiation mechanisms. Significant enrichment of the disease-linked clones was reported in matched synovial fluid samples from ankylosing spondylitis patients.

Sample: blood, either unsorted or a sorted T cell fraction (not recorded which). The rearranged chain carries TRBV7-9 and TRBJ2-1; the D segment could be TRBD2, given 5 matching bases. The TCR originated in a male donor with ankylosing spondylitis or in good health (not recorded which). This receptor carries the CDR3 CASSLVLGSAYNEQFF. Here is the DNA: TGTGCCAGCAGCTTAGTCTTGGGGAGCGCCTACAATGAGCAGTTCTTC.